This entry is about one TCR beta chain. This sample stems from a study of blood T cell repertoires in COVID-19. Study overall: Specimens from acute and convalescent COVID-19 originated in the United States, Italy and Spain. T cells, B-cell-depleted T cells, or PBMCs provided the cDNA or gDNA that served as material.

The CDR3 spans 16 residues. CDR1 is MDHEN, CDR2 SYDVKM, per germline. V lost 4 bases to trimming and J lost 7 bases, with 17 bases between them. Participant-given clinical history determined each cohort assignment. Repertoires were generated with immunoSEQ multiplex PCR, while TCRdb's copy carries only in-frame clones and drops some. The table records 400,000 to 550,000 clones, around nine tenths of them present only once. The chain couples TRBV28 to TRBJ1-6, with D perhaps TRBD1 (5 bases). Sequencing was done on a sample of PBMCs or T cells enriched from blood (not recorded which). The receptor's source is a woman between 18 and 29 years old with acute COVID-19. The CDR3 sequence is CASSSFWGGRNSPLHF. CDR3 nucleotides: TGTGCCAGCAGTTCCTTTTGGGGCGGAAGGAATTCACCCCTCCACTTT.